Detailed here is one T cell receptor beta chain. CDR1 and CDR2 from the germline V gene are SGHVS and FQNEAQ. Trimming took off 5 bases at V and 4 bases at J, with 9 bases between the two ends. The CDR3 extends over 12 amino acids. Method: immunoSEQ multiplex PCR; TCRdb's copy keeps in-frame clones and lacks some. The profile shows a few hundred thousand clones, 89% of them singletons. This sample was included in a study of blood T cell repertoires in COVID-19. Study summary: Samples of COVID-19 (acute and convalescent) were obtained from the United States, Italy and Spain.

Clinical history as reported by participants underpinned cohort assignment. V is TRBV7-8 and J is TRBJ2-7, with D uncertain. The clonotype comes from a woman in her fifties or sixties who had been exposed to COVID-19. The specimen sequenced was PBMCs or T cells enriched from blood (not recorded which). The CDR3: CASSAASYEQYF. As DNA, the CDR3 is TGTGCCAGCAGCGCTGCTAGTTACGAGCAGTACTTC.